This TCR beta chain was sequenced for a study of breast tumors, draining lymph nodes, adjacent tissues (dated by TCRdb to the mid-2010s). A note on the overall study: The study compared TCR beta repertoires across tumor, adjacent nontumor tissue and axillary lymph nodes from breast cancer patients. In human breast cancer, the study set out to assess how tumor, surrounding tissue and draining lymph node repertoires relate to one another and whether T cells might be exchanged between them.

Broader findings and caveats from the paper: A scenario in which most tumor T cells derive from the lymph node and then expand within tumor tissue was judged to be consistent with the data. Tumor and nontumor tissue repertoires were found to be significantly more similar in luminal-like than in basal-like breast cancer. Tumor T-cell repertoires showed less diversity than lymph node repertoires and more diversity than nontumor tissue repertoires, and tumor T-cell repertoires showed preferential V and J gene usage. The study presented the conclusion that tumor T cells originate in lymph nodes as consistent with a hypothesis, not as something directly demonstrated.

Sequencing instrument: Illumina HiSeq 2000. TCR beta chain libraries were generated through multiplex PCR amplification. The amplified TCR beta chain products were analyzed by high-throughput sequencing. In TCRdb, the public reads were trimmed at Q25 with fastp and aligned with MiXCR, with productive beta chains retained. A single entry per CDR3 protein holds the most common genes and DNA from its merged rows. The sample table lists around 290,000 distinct CDR3 sequences, roughly 31% of them with a count of one. Of the sample, under 1.2% is held by the ten largest clones. The CDR3 has 14 amino acids, counting the end cysteine and phenylalanine. Of the read, only the CDR3 DNA is kept; its 42 bases are in frame from base 1. The axillary draining lymph nodes of breast cancer patients were the source of the lymph node samples. Only a few counts were recorded for this clonotype. Its recognized antigen is unknown. At one of its ends the junction is not consistent with the germline gene, which may arise from a read error.

This TCR derives from a female donor with breast cancer. Some clones in this sample may be carry-over from other donors' samples. What was sequenced was axillary lymph node tissue. This receptor chain uses TRBV12-3 or TRBV12-4 and TRBJ1-5; TRBD1 agrees with 9 junctional bases. The CDR3 corresponds to CATSGQGLGQPQHF. The DNA sequence is TGTGCCACCAGTGGACAGGGGCTCGGTCAGCCCCAGCATTTT.